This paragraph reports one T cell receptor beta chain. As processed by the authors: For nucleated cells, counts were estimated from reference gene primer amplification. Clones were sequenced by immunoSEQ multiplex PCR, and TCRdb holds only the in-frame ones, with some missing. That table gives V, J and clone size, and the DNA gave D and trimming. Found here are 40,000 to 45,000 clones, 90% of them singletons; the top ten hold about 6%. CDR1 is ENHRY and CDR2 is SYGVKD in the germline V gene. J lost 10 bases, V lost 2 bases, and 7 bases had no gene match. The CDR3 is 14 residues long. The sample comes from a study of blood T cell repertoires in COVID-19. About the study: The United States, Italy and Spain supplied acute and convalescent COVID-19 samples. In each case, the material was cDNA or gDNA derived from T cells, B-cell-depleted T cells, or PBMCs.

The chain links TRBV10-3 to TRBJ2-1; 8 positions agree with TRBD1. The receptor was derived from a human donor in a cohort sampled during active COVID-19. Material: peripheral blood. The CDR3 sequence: CAISETGGSYEQFF. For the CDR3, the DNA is TGTGCCATCAGTGAGACAGGGGGTTCGTACGAGCAGTTCTTC.